These 17 T cell receptor beta chains came from one sample sequenced in a study of cytomegalovirus exposure and HLA in healthy donors. It was with 60 Vbeta and 13 Jbeta primers that the PCR ran. Libraries were prepared by immunoSEQ multiplex PCR; TCRdb keeps only in-frame clonotypes and omits some of them. The sample consists of 160,000 or so clones, approximately 78% of them appearing once. Sample: PBMCs. These receptors originate from a woman in her 30s in good health and CMV-seropositive.

The genes are TRBV11-3 and TRBJ2-2; D is perhaps TRBD1 (6 bases). With 4 bases removed from V and 1 base from J, the gap between germline ends came to 7 bases. CDR1 and CDR2 (germline): SGHNT, YENEEA. CDR3 length equals 14 residues. The CDR3 bases are TGTGCCAGCAGCTCGGGACAGAACACCGGGGAGCTGTTTTTT. As protein: CASSSGQNTGELFF.

This chain joins TRBV28 and TRBJ1-2; no clear D. V lost 6 bases and J 3 bases, leaving 17 bases between the germline ends. Per germline, CDR1 MDHEN and CDR2 SYDVKM. The CDR3 has 15 residues. The CDR3 nucleotides are TGTGCCAGCAGCCCCCATCTTCGACACCACTATGGCTACACCTTC. Translating gives CASSPHLRHHYGYTF.

The chain uses TRBV4-3 and TRBJ1-1; D possibly corresponds to TRBD1 (6 bases). This CDR3 comprises 16 residues. V shed 0 bases and J shed 3 bases, with 14 bases lying between them. Germline lookup yields CDR1 LGHNA and CDR2 YSLEER. CDR3 in amino acids: CASSQEQGMVYTEAFF. The CDR3 DNA is TGCGCCAGCAGCCAAGAACAGGGAATGGTGTACACTGAAGCTTTCTTT.

The chain's CDR3 is CASSPTSGGAYEQYF. Here the CDR3 DNA reads TGTGCCAGCAGCCCTACTAGCGGGGGTGCCTACGAGCAGTACTTC. The chain has TRBV13 and TRBJ2-7; 11 bases align to TRBD2. The trim removed 5 bases at V and 2 bases at J, leaving 5 bases unmatched. The CDR3 is 15 amino acids. From germline, CDR1 is PRHDT and CDR2 FYEKMQ (reference sequence).

The gene calls are TRBV19 and TRBJ2-7, with 7 bases fitting TRBD1. The trim removed 7 bases at V and 3 bases at J, leaving 3 bases unmatched. Germline CDR1 LNHDA, CDR2 SQIVND (reference sequence). This CDR3 has 12 residues. The CDR3 bases are TGTGCCAGTAATGCAGGGGGCTACGAGCAGTACTTC. It is translated as CASNAGGYEQYF.

This clone turned up a few times. The chain combines TRBV19 with TRBJ1-3; no definite D call. V lost 3 bases, J lost 4 bases, and 10 bases lay in between. CDR3 length: 14 residues. In germline, CDR1 is LNHDA, CDR2 SQIVND (reference sequence). As DNA, the CDR3 is TGTGCCAGTAGTATTGGGCTCGAAGGAAACACCATATATTTT. This codes for CASSIGLEGNTIYF.

This clone is a singleton in its sample. V usage is TRBV28 and J usage is TRBJ2-7; 8 bases are a match to TRBD2. V was pared by 4 bases and J by 3 bases, with 8 bases of the junction left unmatched. The CDR3 extends over 15 amino acids. The germline CDR1 and CDR2 sequences are MDHEN and SYDVKM. DNA of the CDR3: TGTGCCAGCAGTTCACCGGGGGGGGGATTCTACGAGCAGTACTTC. Encoded protein: CASSSPGGGFYEQYF.

The chain recombines TRBV29-1 with TRBJ2-3; TRBD1 matches at 9 bases. The CDR3 loop spans 15 amino acids. Germline values: CDR1 SQVTM, CDR2 ANQGSEA. V dropped 7 bases and J dropped 5; count of bases not matched to a gene: 13. The CDR3 loop reads CSGLPTGGLGDTQYF. CDR3 DNA sequence: TGCAGCGGCCTACCGACAGGGGGGTTAGGAGATACGCAGTATTTT.

The chain has TRBV7-2 and TRBJ2-7; TRBD1 matches 7 bases. The V and J ends lost 6 bases and 2 bases, in that order; junction bases with no gene match: 10. Germline V gene data show CDR1 as SGHTA and CDR2 as FQGNSA. CDR3 size: 15 residues. The CDR3 region has the DNA TGTGCCAGCAGTTCCCAGCCGGGACAGACCTACGAGCAGTACTTC. Translating it yields CASSSQPGQTYEQYF.

The chain employs TRBV27 and TRBJ1-1; D possibly corresponds to TRBD1 (6 bases). V was shortened by 10 bases and J by 7 bases, with 16 bases between the two germline ends. The CDR3 spans 12 residues. The germline V gene has CDR1 MNHEY and CDR2 SMNVEV (reference sequence). CDR3 in amino acids: CATRNGGYEAFF. DNA of the CDR3: TGTGCCACCAGGAATGGGGGCTATGAAGCTTTCTTT.

The chain recombines TRBV7-9 with TRBJ2-7; 7 nucleotides agree with TRBD1. After removal of 3 bases from V and 5 bases from J, the junction contained 4 bases not matched to a gene. Germline lookup yields CDR1 SEHNR and CDR2 FQNEAQ (reference sequence). The CDR3 totals 13 residues. In DNA form, the CDR3 reads TGTGCCAGCAGCTTGTGGACAGGCGACGAGCAGTACTTC. This gives the protein CASSLWTGDEQYF.

The chain joins TRBV18 to TRBJ2-7; 13 bases are shared with TRBD2. The CDR3 covers 19 residues. CDR1 and CDR2 from the germline V gene are KGHSH and LQKENI. V trimming: 3 bases; J trimming: 3 bases; junction bases outside the gene matches: 14. The CDR3 nucleotides are TGTGCCAGCTCACCGGAAAGGACTAGCGGGGGACCCCGGTACTACGAGCAGTACTTC. Translated: CASSPERTSGGPRYYEQYF.

CDR3 DNA: TGTGCCAGCAGCGTAGAAAGCGGGGCCACAGATACGCAGTATTTT. Its protein product is CASSVESGATDTQYF. This chain connects TRBV9 to TRBJ2-3; 7 bases match TRBD2. There are 15 residues in the CDR3. Per germline, CDR1 SGDLS and CDR2 YYNGEE. Trimming took 0 bases from V and 2 from J; bases not matched to a gene: 3.

This rearrangement joins TRBV10-3 to TRBJ1-2; no firm D call. The CDR3 extends over 12 amino acids. Germline lookup yields CDR1 ENHRY and CDR2 SYGVKD. V lost 2 bases and J lost 4, with 5 bases in between. CDR3: CAISEIVYGYTF. CDR3 sequence (DNA): TGTGCCATCAGTGAGATAGTCTATGGCTACACCTTC.

A few counts support this clone. Different DNA sequences within this sample yield the same CDR3. The rearrangement links TRBV11-2 to TRBJ1-2, with a tentative D call TRBD1 (5 bases). Germline V gives CDR1 SGHAT, CDR2 FQNNGV. Trimming removed 1 base from V and 2 bases from J, with 5 bases in between. This CDR3 comprises 13 residues. Here the CDR3 reads CASSLGQNYGYTF. Here the CDR3 DNA reads TGTGCCAGCAGCTTAGGACAGAACTATGGCTACACCTTC.

The chain uses TRBV6-1 and TRBJ2-7; a weak D match, TRBD1 (5 bases). With 4 bases removed from V and 2 bases from J, the gap between germline ends came to 15 bases. Germline V lookup: CDR1 MNHNS, CDR2 SASEGT. The CDR3 is 15 residues long. The CDR3: CASSGDSSGAYEQYF. The CDR3 DNA reads TGTGCCAGCAGTGGAGACAGTTCTGGGGCCTACGAGCAGTACTTC.

CDR3 sequence reads: CASSSLRGGNYEQFF. The CDR3 DNA reads as TGTGCCAGCAGCTCGTTAAGGGGCGGTAATTATGAGCAGTTCTTC. The gene calls are TRBV5-6 and TRBJ2-1; weak D call: TRBD1 (5 bases). With 3 bases removed from V and 8 bases from J, the gap between germline ends came to 18 bases. Germline V gene data show CDR1 as SGHDT and CDR2 as YYEEEE. This CDR3 is 15 amino acids long.